These 31 T cell receptor beta chains share one sample of origin, sequenced in a study of T cell clonality in common variable immunodeficiency. Clones were read by immunoSEQ multiplex PCR, and TCRdb kept only the in-frame ones, dropping some. This record lists under 35,000 clones, none seen once only, and the top ten clones contain roughly 4%. The source material was peripheral blood mononuclear cells. These receptors were collected from a person between 18 and 75 years old in good health.

This clone showed up just a few times. A read error may account for a junction end that differs from germline. The CDR3 end is not reached by the read, which stops 3 residues before it; the germline J gene fills it in. The same CDR3 is also encoded by other DNA sequences in this sample. The chain uses TRBV19 and TRBJ1-3, with D possibly TRBD1 on 6 matching bases. The CDR3 length is 15 residues. From germline, CDR1 is LNHDA and CDR2 SQIVND (reference sequence). CDR3 bases read: TGTGCCAGTAGTATGGTGGACAGCTCTGGAAACACG. It specifies CASSMVDSSGNT. In full, the CDR3 is CASSMVDSSGNTIYF. Complete variable domain (other parts from reference TRBV19 and TRBJ1-3): DGGITQSPKYLFRKEGQNVTLSCEQNLNHDAMYWYRQDPGQGLRLIYYSQIVNDFQKGDIAEGYSVSREKKESFPLTVTSAQKNPTAFYLCASSMVDSSGNTIYFGEGSWLTVV.

In the case of this clone: Sequencing ends 3 residues short of the CDR3 end; the germline J gene provides the rest. The chain links TRBV30 to TRBJ2-4, with D unresolved. The CDR3 spans 13 residues. Germline CDR1 reads GTSNPN; CDR2 reads SVGIG (reference sequence). The CDR3 region is CAWSQDGNYGQYF. The part of the CDR3 DNA that was read is TGTGCCTGGAGTCAAGACGGTAACTATGGT.

This clone was recorded many times. The read halts 3 residues ahead of the CDR3 end, with the missing end drawn from the germline J gene. This chain joins TRBV12-3 or TRBV12-4 and TRBJ1-6; D not resolved. V was shortened by 3 bases and J by 5 bases, with 8 bases between the two germline ends. This CDR3 spans 14 amino acids. CDR3 DNA, as far as it was read: TGTGCCAGCAGTTTCCGACGGGATAATTCACCC. This encodes CASSFRRDNSP. Given in full, the CDR3 is CASSFRRDNSPLHF.

This clone was picked up many times. The sequence runs out 3 residues before the end of the CDR3; the remainder is reconstructed from the germline J gene. The rearrangement joins TRBV10-3 to TRBJ2-5; TRBD1 is a possible D gene (6 bases). The CDR3 has 12 residues. Germline V gives CDR1 ENHRY, CDR2 SYGVKD. The germline V and J ends were trimmed by 5 bases and 5 bases, with 9 bases remaining between them. The part of the CDR3 DNA that was read is TGTGCCATCAGTCCGAGGGGGGAGACC. As protein: CAISPRGET. The whole CDR3 is CAISPRGETQYF.

As to this clone: At one of its ends the junction is not consistent with the germline gene, which may arise from a read error. The CDR3 goes on 3 residues after the read ends, and that part is filled in from the germline J gene. V is TRBV30 and J is TRBJ2-3; maybe TRBD1 (6 bases). Germline values: CDR1 GTSNPN, CDR2 SVGIG (reference sequence). This CDR3 region has 13 residues. This chain's CDR3 is CAWSVQGPETQYF. Incomplete CDR3 DNA: TGTGCCTGGAGTGTACAGGGCCCAGAGACG.

This clone has at least ten counts. The read comes to an end 3 residues before the CDR3 does, leaving the germline J gene to fill in the end. The chain joins TRBV19 to TRBJ1-2; TRBD1 might be the D (5 bases). The CDR3 totals 16 residues. The germline gives CDR1 LNHDA, CDR2 SQIVND (reference sequence). V was cut by 3 bases and J by 0 bases, with 14 bases left in between. The DNA read from the CDR3 is TGTGCCAGTAGTATCGGCAGGGCGGCCCCTAACTATGGC. It is translated as CASSIGRAAPNYG. The full CDR3 protein reads CASSIGRAAPNYGYTF. Full variable domain (remainder filled in from reference TRBV19 and TRBJ1-2): DGGITQSPKYLFRKEGQNVTLSCEQNLNHDAMYWYRQDPGQGLRLIYYSQIVNDFQKGDIAEGYSVSREKKESFPLTVTSAQKNPTAFYLCASSIGRAAPNYGYTFGSGTRLTVV.

This clone was observed many times. The read ends 3 residues shy of where the CDR3 ends; the end is completed using the germline J gene. The chain couples TRBV5-1 to TRBJ1-4; D gene ambiguous. Germline V gene sequence: CDR1 SGHRS, CDR2 YFSETQ. The V end was cut by 5 bases, the J end by 0 bases, with 14 bases between. The CDR3 runs 16 residues. The CDR3 loop is CASSAGFVTTNEKLFF. CDR3 bases read: TGCGCCAGCAGTGCGGGGTTTGTGACAACTAATGAAAAA.

Many counts were recorded for this clone. The sequenced fragment ends 3 residues before the CDR3 boundary, so the rest is inferred from the germline J gene. V gene TRBV20-1 combines with J gene TRBJ1-6; D is possibly TRBD1 (6 bases). Germline loops: CDR1 DFQATT, CDR2 SNEGSKA (reference sequence). V was shortened by 6 bases and J by 3 bases, with 12 bases between the two germline ends. The CDR3 sequence is 14 residues long. The CDR3 reads CSATGGVYNSPLHF. Incomplete CDR3 DNA: TGCAGTGCCACGGGGGGCGTCTATAATTCACCC.

This clone was observed at least ten times. The CDR3 goes on 3 residues after the read ends, and that part is filled in from the germline J gene. The V gene is TRBV7-9, the J gene TRBJ2-7, with 8 bases lining up with TRBD2. With V trimmed by 1 base and J by 4 bases, 6 bases remained unmatched. Germline V CDR1 and CDR2: SEHNR, FQNEAQ (reference sequence). The CDR3 sequence is 15 residues long. The part of the CDR3 DNA that was read is TGTGCCAGCAGCTTAGGGAGTAGCGGGGAATACGAG. Translation gives CASSLGSSGEYE. In full, the CDR3 is CASSLGSSGEYEQYF.

At least ten counts were recorded for this clone. The observed sequence ends 3 residues before the CDR3 terminus, with the missing tail filled in from the germline J gene. The chain carries TRBV18 and TRBJ1-1; 11 nucleotides line up with TRBD1. V was pared by 6 bases and J by 4 bases, with 7 bases of the junction left unmatched. The CDR3 covers 15 residues. Germline CDR1 reads KGHSH; CDR2 reads LQKENI. CDR3 amino acids: CASSEGQGVLTEAFF. The DNA read from the CDR3 is TGTGCCAGCTCTGAGGGACAGGGGGTGCTCACTGAA.

This clone was seen ten or more times. The CDR3 end lies 3 residues beyond the end of the read and is filled in from the germline J gene. The V gene is TRBV20-1, the J gene TRBJ1-1; D is perhaps TRBD1 (5 bases). The germline V gene encodes CDR1 DFQATT and CDR2 SNEGSKA (reference sequence). This CDR3 contains 13 residues. Trimming removed 7 bases at V and 4 bases at J, with 16 bases between. The sequenced CDR3 bases are TGCAGTGTCCAGGAGGACATAAGCACTGAA. Protein sequence: CSVQEDISTE. The entire CDR3 is CSVQEDISTEAFF.

Of note for this clone: The CDR3 end lies 3 residues beyond the end of the read and is filled in from the germline J gene. The chain uses TRBV5-8 and TRBJ2-5; D remains unclear. The CDR3 has 14 residues. Germline loops: CDR1 SGHTS, CDR2 YDEGEE. Between the trimmed V and J ends, which lost 0 bases and 0 bases, there was a span of 6 bases. CDR3 DNA, as far as it was read: TGTGCCAGCAGCTTGGATCAGGACCAAGAGACC. Translating gives CASSLDQDQET. In full, the CDR3 is CASSLDQDQETQYF.

This clone was recorded at least ten times. One end of the junction is discordant with germline, which a read error may explain. The read comes to an end 3 residues before the CDR3 does, leaving the germline J gene to fill in the end. The rearrangement links TRBV4-2 to TRBJ2-7; maybe TRBD2 (7 bases). The CDR3 sequence is 15 residues long. Germline CDR1 is LGHNA and CDR2 is YNFKEQ. CDR3 bases read: TGCGCCAGCAGCCAAGGGGGTGCGGGGGACTACGAG. It encodes CASSQGGAGDYE. The complete CDR3 protein is CASSQGGAGDYEQYF.

This clone was detected ten times or more. The CDR3 is cut off 3 residues early in the read; its end comes from the germline J gene. The chain links TRBV5-4 to TRBJ2-2, with 7 bases identical to TRBD2. This CDR3 is 13 amino acids long. V lost 4 bases to trimming and J lost 6 bases; unmatched junction nucleotides: 3. The germline V gene encodes CDR1 SGHNT and CDR2 YYREEE (reference sequence). The covered CDR3 bases are TGTGCCAGCAGCCCGGCGGGGGCCGGGGAG. This gives the protein CASSPAGAGE. The CDR3 reads in full as CASSPAGAGELFF.

This clone was seen at least ten times. The sequence runs out 3 residues before the end of the CDR3; the remainder is reconstructed from the germline J gene. The rearrangement joins TRBV7-8 to TRBJ2-7, with TRBD1 matching 8 bases. CDR3 length: 13 residues. Per the germline V gene, CDR1 is SGHVS and CDR2 is FQNEAQ. V lost 7 bases and J lost 1; bases outside the gene matches: 3. The CDR3 spells CASKTGGSYEQYF. Incomplete CDR3 DNA: TGTGCCAGCAAAACAGGGGGATCCTACGAG.

This clone was seen repeatedly, ten times or more. The read finishes 3 residues shy of the CDR3 end, and the germline J gene is used to complete it. The V call is TRBV5-4, the J call TRBJ2-4; 8 bases match TRBD1. Germline V gene sequence: CDR1 SGHNT, CDR2 YYREEE (reference sequence). This CDR3 is 12 amino acids long. The CDR3 is CASSQGAETQYF. The sequenced CDR3 bases are TGTGCCAGCAGCCAGGGGGCAGAGACT.

Many counts were recorded for this clone. The read ends 3 residues shy of where the CDR3 ends; the end is completed using the germline J gene. This rearrangement joins TRBV5-1 to TRBJ2-5, with 7 bases lining up with TRBD1. Unmatched junction bases numbered 5, after V lost 1 base and J lost 5 bases. The CDR3 length is 14 residues. CDR1 SGHRS and CDR2 YFSETQ come from the germline V gene. CDR3 DNA (partial): TGCGCCAGCAGCTTGAGGGGACAGTCGGAGACC. It translates to CASSLRGQSET. In full, the CDR3 reads CASSLRGQSETQYF.

On this clone: Read coverage stops 3 residues before the CDR3 terminus; the germline J gene supplies the remainder. V is TRBV5-1 and J is TRBJ1-1; unclear D gene. Germline V gene sequence: CDR1 SGHRS, CDR2 YFSETQ. The length of the CDR3 is 16 residues. The DNA read from the CDR3 is TGCGCCAGCAGCTCACTAGCGGAGGGAGCCAAAAACATT. Protein sequence: CASSSLAEGAKNI. The entire CDR3 protein is CASSSLAEGAKNIAFF.

This clone showed up many times. CDR3 protein: CASSPGGGEVIEQYF. The CDR3 bases that were read are TGCGCCAGCAGCCCGGGGGGAGGGGAAGTTATCGAG. The rearrangement links TRBV5-1 to TRBJ2-7; 7 positions match TRBD2. The CDR3 end is not reached by the read, which stops 3 residues before it; the germline J gene fills it in. Germline assignment: CDR1 SGHRS and CDR2 YFSETQ. V dropped 4 bases and J dropped 6; count of bases not matched to a gene: 13. The CDR3 consists of 15 residues.

This clone was detected ten times or more. The covered CDR3 bases are TGTGCCAGCAGCCAAGACCCCACTCGAACAGATACG. Protein: CASSQDPTRTDT. The whole CDR3 region reads CASSQDPTRTDTQYF. This sequence joins TRBV4-2 and TRBJ2-3; D unclear. The CDR3 end lies 3 residues beyond the end of the read and is filled in from the germline J gene. This CDR3 region has 15 residues. Germline values: CDR1 LGHNA, CDR2 YNFKEQ. Trimming took 0 bases from V and 3 from J, leaving 10 bases between them.

This clone was counted ten times or more. Coverage ceases 3 residues before the CDR3 finishes, and the germline J gene fills in the end. The chain combines TRBV19 with TRBJ2-5; D may be TRBD2 (6 bases). V lost 7 bases and J lost 2, with 11 bases in between. CDR1 and CDR2 (germline): LNHDA, SQIVND (reference sequence). The CDR3 loop spans 13 amino acids. CDR3 sequence: CASKERGQETQYF. The sequenced part of the CDR3 DNA is TGTGCCAGTAAAGAACGGGGGCAAGAGACC.

This clone was seen at least ten times. The CDR3 extends 3 residues past the end of the read, so its final part is completed from the germline J gene. This chain joins TRBV30 and TRBJ1-5; TRBD1 might be the D (6 bases). The germline CDR1 and CDR2 sequences are GTSNPN and SVGIG (reference sequence). Trimming shortened V by 4 bases and J by 0 bases, and 7 bases separated the two germline ends. The CDR3 covers 13 residues. The CDR3 reads CAWKGDSNQPQHF. Partial CDR3 DNA: TGTGCCTGGAAGGGGGATAGCAATCAGCCC.

This clone was recorded at least ten times. The junction does not match germline at one end; this may be a read error. Read sequence stops 3 residues before the CDR3 end, and the germline J gene provides the missing end. The rearrangement links TRBV4-2 to TRBJ1-5, with 7 nucleotides matching TRBD1. CDR1 is LGHNA, CDR2 YNFKEQ, per germline. The CDR3 consists of 17 residues. CDR3 DNA, as far as it was read: TGCGCCAGCAGCCATCCCTCGGGGACAGTCCCCAATCAGCCC. It is translated as CASSHPSGTVPNQP. The CDR3 in its entirety is CASSHPSGTVPNQPQHF.

This clone was seen at least ten times. Read sequence stops 3 residues before the CDR3 end, and the germline J gene provides the missing end. This chain uses TRBV5-1 with TRBJ2-3, with TRBD1 identical over 9 bases. Germline-derived CDR1 and CDR2 are SGHRS and YFSETQ. The V segment lost 4 bases and the J segment 4 bases; nucleotides outside the gene matches: 7. The CDR3 extends over 15 amino acids. The CDR3 region is CASSQRTGEPDTQYF. The part of the CDR3 DNA that was read is TGCGCCAGCAGCCAGCGGACAGGGGAACCAGATACG.

This clone came up many times. With the read ending 3 residues before the CDR3 end, the germline J gene is used to fill in that end. The chain couples TRBV7-2 to TRBJ1-1, with 8 bases fitting TRBD1. The CDR3 is made up of 14 amino acids. CDR1 and CDR2 from the germline V gene are SGHTA and FQGNSA. Trimming took 5 bases from V and 1 from J; bases not matched to a gene: 3. The CDR3 here is CASSRTGKNTEAFF. Incomplete CDR3 DNA: TGTGCCAGCAGCAGGACAGGGAAGAACACTGAA.

About this clone: The DNA ends 3 residues before the CDR3 does, and the rest of the CDR3 is filled in from the germline J gene. The genes are TRBV20-1 and TRBJ1-2; no reliable D call. The CDR3 consists of 15 residues. Germline lookup yields CDR1 DFQATT and CDR2 SNEGSKA (reference sequence). The CDR3: CSARGSGRASETYTF. The covered CDR3 bases are TGCAGTGCTAGGGGTAGCGGGAGGGCCTCGGAGACC.

This clone was counted at least ten times. The read terminates 3 residues ahead of where the CDR3 ends, so the germline J gene completes it. This rearrangement joins TRBV4-2 to TRBJ1-2; 8 bases agree with TRBD1. Germline CDR1 LGHNA, CDR2 YNFKEQ. This CDR3 has 16 residues. CDR3 amino acids: CASSQGGGRGQEAYTF. CDR3 bases read: TGTGCCAGCAGCCAAGGCGGCGGTAGGGGACAGGAAGCT.

There are a few counts of this clone. The read gets to within 3 residues of the CDR3 end, and the germline J gene fills in the rest. The chain recombines TRBV20-1 with TRBJ1-2; D gene unclear. CDR1 is DFQATT, CDR2 SNEGSKA, per germline (reference sequence). This CDR3 is 12 amino acids long. The covered CDR3 bases are TGCAGTGCTAGCTCTAGCTTGGAGACC. Protein: CSASSSLET. The whole CDR3 reads CSASSSLETYTF.

This clone was seen a handful of times. The observed sequence ends 3 residues before the CDR3 terminus, with the missing tail filled in from the germline J gene. The gene calls are TRBV18 and TRBJ1-2, with a possible D match to TRBD1 (5 bases). Germline CDR1 KGHSH, CDR2 LQKENI. This CDR3 has 15 residues. The part of the CDR3 DNA that was read is TGTGCCAGCTCGGGTGGGACTAGCGGGGCCAATGAC. Its translation: CASSGGTSGAND. The whole CDR3 reads CASSGGTSGANDYTF.

In its sample, this clone was seen many times. The CDR3 goes on 3 residues after the read ends, and that part is filled in from the germline J gene. The chain combines TRBV12-3 or TRBV12-4 with TRBJ2-7, with 9 positions matching TRBD1. Trimming cost V 1 base and J 4 bases; bases outside gene matches: 11. The CDR3 loop spans 17 amino acids. The sequenced CDR3 bases are TGTGCCAGCAGTTTAGGGCCCGGGACAGGGAGGCCGTACGAG. This codes for CASSLGPGTGRPYE. The full CDR3 is CASSLGPGTGRPYEQYF.

This clone was observed many times. The CDR3 end falls 3 residues outside the read, so it is completed with the germline J gene. The chain employs TRBV7-2 and TRBJ1-2, with D perhaps matching TRBD1 (6 bases). Trimming took 1 base from V and 7 from J, leaving 16 bases between them. Germline CDR1 and CDR2: SGHTA and FQGNSA. CDR3 length equals 15 residues. The CDR3 protein is CASSLVSQGMGGYTF. Incomplete CDR3 DNA: TGTGCCAGCAGCTTAGTATCACAGGGCATGGGTGGC.